The clone carrying this TCR beta chain was detected only a few times. Localized lung adenocarcinoma, a non-small cell lung cancer, affected the donors. This sample is drawn from a study of CD4 and CD8 cells across lung adenocarcinoma regions. TCRdb passed the PCR reads through MiXCR, listing each CDR3 protein once. There are around 10,000 distinct CDR3 sequences in the sample; 35% to 50% occur only once, and about 17% lies in the top ten. Germline CDR1 reads MNHEY; CDR2 reads SMNVEV (reference sequence). This CDR3 has 17 amino acids. V trimming: 5 bases; J trimming: 5 bases; junction bases outside the gene matches: 13.

The sample taken for sequencing was CD4+ T cells from the margin of a lung tumor. V usage is TRBV27 and J usage is TRBJ2-5; TRBD2 agrees at 11 bases. The origin of this receptor is a female donor with lung adenocarcinoma. The CD4 and CD8 labels of this study may be unreliable. CDR3 coding DNA: TGTGCCAGCAGTCTCTCTTCATACGGGACTAGCGGTGAGACCCAGTACTTC. Amino acid sequence: CASSLSSYGTSGETQYF.